The sequence of this T cell receptor (beta chain) was determined in a study of technical replicates of blood from a few donors. Using immunoSEQ multiplex PCR, the repertoire was profiled, and TCRdb retains in-frame clones only, with some absent. The sample shows about 75,000 clones, approximately 97% of them seen only once. CDR1 is MNHEY and CDR2 is SMNVEV in the germline V gene (reference sequence). CDR3 length: 14 residues. Trimming pared 1 base from V and 1 base from J, leaving 7 bases between. The sample consisted of T cells isolated from PBMCs. The TCR was taken from a human donor in good health. This chain links TRBV27 with TRBJ1-1; unclear D gene. The CDR3 sequence: CASSLWGGNTEAFF. CDR3 nucleotides: TGTGCCAGCAGTTTATGGGGAGGGAACACTGAAGCTTTCTTT.